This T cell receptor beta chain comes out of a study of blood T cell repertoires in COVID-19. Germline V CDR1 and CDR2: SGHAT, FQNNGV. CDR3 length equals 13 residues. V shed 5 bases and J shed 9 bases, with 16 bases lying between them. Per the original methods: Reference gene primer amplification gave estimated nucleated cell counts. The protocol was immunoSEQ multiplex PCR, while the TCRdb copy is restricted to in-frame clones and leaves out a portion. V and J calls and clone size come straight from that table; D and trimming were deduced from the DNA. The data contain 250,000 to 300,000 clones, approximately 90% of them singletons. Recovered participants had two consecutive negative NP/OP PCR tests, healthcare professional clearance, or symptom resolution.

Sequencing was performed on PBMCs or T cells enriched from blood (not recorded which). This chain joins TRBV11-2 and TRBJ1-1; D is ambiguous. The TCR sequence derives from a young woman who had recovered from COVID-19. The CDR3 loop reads CASSPAGSHKAFF. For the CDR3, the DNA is TGTGCCAGCAGCCCTGCCGGGTCTCATAAAGCTTTCTTT. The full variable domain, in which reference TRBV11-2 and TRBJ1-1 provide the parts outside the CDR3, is EAGVAQSPRYKIIEKRQSVAFWCNPISGHATLYWYQQILGQGPKLLIQFQNNGVVDDSQLPKDRFSAERLKGVDSTLKIQPAKLEDSAVYLCASSPAGSHKAFFGQGTRLTVV.